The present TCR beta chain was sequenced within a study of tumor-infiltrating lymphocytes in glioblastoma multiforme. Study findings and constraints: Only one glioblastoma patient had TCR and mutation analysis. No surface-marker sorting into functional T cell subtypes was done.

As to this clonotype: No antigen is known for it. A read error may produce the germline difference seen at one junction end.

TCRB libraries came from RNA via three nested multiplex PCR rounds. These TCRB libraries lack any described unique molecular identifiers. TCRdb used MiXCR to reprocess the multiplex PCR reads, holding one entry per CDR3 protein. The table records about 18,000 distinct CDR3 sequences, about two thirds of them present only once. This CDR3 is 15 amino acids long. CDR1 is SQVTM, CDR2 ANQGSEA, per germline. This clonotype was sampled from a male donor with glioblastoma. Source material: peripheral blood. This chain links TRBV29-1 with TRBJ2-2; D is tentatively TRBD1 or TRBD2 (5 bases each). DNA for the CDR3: TGCAGCGTTGGTCCTAGCCAAGGTGGGGCCGGGGAGTTGTTTTTT. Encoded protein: CSVGPSQGGAGELFF.